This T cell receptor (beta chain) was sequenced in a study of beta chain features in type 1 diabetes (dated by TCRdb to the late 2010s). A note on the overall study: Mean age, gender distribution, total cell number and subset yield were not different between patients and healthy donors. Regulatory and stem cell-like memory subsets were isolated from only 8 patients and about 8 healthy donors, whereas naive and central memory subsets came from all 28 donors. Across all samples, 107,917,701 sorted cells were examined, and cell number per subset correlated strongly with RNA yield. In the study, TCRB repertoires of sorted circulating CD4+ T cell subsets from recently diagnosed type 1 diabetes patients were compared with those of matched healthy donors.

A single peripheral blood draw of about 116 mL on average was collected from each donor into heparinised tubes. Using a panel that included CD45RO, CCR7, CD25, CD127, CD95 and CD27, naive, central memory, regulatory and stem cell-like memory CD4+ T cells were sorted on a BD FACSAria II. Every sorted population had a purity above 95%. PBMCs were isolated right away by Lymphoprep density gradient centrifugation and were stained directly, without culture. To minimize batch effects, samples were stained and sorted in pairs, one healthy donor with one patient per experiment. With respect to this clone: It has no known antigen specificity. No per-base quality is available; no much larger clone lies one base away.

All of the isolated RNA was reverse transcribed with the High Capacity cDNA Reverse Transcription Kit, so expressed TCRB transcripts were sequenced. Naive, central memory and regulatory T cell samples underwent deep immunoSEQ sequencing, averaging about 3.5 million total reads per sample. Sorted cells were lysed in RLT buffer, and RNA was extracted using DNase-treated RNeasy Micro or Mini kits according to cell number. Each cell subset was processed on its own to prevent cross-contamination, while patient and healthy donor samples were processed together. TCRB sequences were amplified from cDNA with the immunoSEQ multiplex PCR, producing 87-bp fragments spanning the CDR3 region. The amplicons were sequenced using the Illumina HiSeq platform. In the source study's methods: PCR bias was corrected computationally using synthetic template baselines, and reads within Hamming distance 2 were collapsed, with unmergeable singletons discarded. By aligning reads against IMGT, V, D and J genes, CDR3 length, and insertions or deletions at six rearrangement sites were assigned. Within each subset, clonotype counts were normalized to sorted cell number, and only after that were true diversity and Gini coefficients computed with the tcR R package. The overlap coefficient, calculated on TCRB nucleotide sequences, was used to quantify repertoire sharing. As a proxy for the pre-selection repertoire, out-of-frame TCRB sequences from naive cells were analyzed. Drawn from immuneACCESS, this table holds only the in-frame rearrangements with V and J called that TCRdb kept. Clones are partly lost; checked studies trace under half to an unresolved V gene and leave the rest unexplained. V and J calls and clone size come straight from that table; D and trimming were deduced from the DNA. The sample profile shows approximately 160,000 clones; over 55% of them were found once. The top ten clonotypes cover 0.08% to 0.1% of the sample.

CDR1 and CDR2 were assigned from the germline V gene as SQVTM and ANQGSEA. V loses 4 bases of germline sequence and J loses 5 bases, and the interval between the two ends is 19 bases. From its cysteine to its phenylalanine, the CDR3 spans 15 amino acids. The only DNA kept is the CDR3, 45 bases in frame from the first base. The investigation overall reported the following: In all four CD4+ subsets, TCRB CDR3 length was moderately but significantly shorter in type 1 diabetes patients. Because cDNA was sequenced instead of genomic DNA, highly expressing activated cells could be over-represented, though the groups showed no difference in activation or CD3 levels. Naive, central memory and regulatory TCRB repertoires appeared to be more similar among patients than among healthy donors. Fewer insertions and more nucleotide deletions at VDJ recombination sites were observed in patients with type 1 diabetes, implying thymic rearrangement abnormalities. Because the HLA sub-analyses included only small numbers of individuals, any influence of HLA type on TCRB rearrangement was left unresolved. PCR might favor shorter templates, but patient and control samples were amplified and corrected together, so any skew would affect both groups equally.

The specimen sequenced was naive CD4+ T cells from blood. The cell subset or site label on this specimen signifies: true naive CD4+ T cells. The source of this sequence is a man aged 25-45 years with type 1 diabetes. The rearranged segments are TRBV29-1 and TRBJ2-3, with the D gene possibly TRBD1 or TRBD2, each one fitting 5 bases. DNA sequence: TGCAGCGTTGGTCGCGACGGGGCAGAAGGAGATACGCAGTATTTT. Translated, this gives CSVGRDGAEGDTQYF.